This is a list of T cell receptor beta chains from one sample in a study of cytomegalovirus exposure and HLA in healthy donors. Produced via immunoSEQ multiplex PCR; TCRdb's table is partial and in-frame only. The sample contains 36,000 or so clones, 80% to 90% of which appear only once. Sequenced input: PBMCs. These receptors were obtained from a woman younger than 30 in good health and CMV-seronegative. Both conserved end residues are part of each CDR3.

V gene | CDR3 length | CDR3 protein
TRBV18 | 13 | CASSPLSDSPLHF
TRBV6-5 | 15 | CASSKITGNDYGYTF
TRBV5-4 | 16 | CASSPGIAGNSYEQYF
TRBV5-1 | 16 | CASSLDGQGAECGYTF
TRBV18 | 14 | CASSPPPAEETQYF
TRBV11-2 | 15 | CASRRGTGNTGELFF
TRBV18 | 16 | CASSPMLSDSNQPQHF
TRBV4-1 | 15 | CASSQEWGQGREQYF
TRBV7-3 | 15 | CASSSRSRAYNEQFF
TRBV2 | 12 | CASRQGSYEQYF
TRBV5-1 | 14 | CASSLAAGTYEQYF
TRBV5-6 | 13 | CASSFGSAYEQYF
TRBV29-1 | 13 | CSASGQLFNGYTF
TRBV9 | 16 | CASSVAGLAGGETQYF
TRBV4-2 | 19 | CASSPSDRGKWGATGELFF
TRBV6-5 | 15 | CASSYSLAGVYEQYF
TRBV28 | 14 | CASSLRAGGNTIYF
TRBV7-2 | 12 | CASSLQYTEAFF
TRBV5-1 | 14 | CASSPPGALYGYTF
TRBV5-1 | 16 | CASSPGTGIPIGGQHF
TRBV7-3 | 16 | CASSPGLAGGGDTQYF
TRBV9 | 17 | CASSVGFSGSVGNEQFF